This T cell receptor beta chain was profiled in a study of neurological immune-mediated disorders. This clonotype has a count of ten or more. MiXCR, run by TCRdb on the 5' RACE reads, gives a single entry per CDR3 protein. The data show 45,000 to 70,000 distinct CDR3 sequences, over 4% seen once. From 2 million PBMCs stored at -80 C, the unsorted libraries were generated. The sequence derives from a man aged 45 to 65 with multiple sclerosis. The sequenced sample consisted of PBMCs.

The CDR3 DNA reads as TGCAGTGCTAGAGGACCGATAAGCGGCTGGACAGGGGACACCGGGGAGCTGTTTTTT. Protein: CSARGPISGWTGDTGELFF. The chain combines TRBV20-1 with TRBJ2-2; 9 nucleotides align to TRBD1. The CDR3 spans 19 residues. Germline CDR1 and CDR2: DFQATT and SNEGSKA (reference sequence). Trimming removed 1 base from V and 3 bases from J; junction bases left unmatched: 15.